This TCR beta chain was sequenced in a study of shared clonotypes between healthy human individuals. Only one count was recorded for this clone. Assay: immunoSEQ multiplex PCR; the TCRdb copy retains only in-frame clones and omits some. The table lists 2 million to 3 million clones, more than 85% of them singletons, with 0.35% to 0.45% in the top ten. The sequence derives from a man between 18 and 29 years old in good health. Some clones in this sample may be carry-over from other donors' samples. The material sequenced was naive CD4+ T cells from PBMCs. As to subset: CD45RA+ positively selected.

The CDR3 bases are TGTGCCAGCAGCTTCCAGCCTAGCGGTAGCTCCTACGAGCAGTACTTC. This codes for CASSFQPSGSSYEQYF. The rearrangement uses TRBV7-2 and TRBJ2-7; 7 bases map to TRBD2. V gave up 3 bases and J gave up 0 bases; unmatched junction bases: 8. The CDR3 has 16 residues. Germline V lookup: CDR1 SGHTA, CDR2 FQGNSA.